These T cell receptor beta chains were read from a single sample in a study of blood T cells in healthy people across ages. TCRdb redid the calling of the 5' RACE reads with MiXCR, one entry per CDR3 protein. Of about 280,000 distinct CDR3 sequences listed, about 25% are singletons. The specimen was blood. These TCRs come from a woman in her 70s in good health. Both conserved end residues are part of each CDR3. D genes are given only for firm matches. Clone sizes are given selectively: once, few, many, or a class where the clone is expanded.

.	TRBV6-2/TRBV6-3	TRBJ2-1	15	.	TGTGCCAGCAGTTCCCCGAATCTGGGGTACAATGAGCAGTTCTTC	CASSSPNLGYNEQFF
.	TRBV20-1	TRBJ1-1	13	.	TGCAGTGCTCTTACGGGGTATGACACTGAAGCTTTCTTT	CSALTGYDTEAFF
.	TRBV5-1	TRBJ1-6	17	TRBD1	TGCGCCAGCAGCTTGCAGGGACAGGTTTCCATCAATTCACCCCTCCACTTT	CASSLQGQVSINSPLHF
.	TRBV4-1	TRBJ2-1	13	.	TGCGCCAGCAGCCAGGGGTTACGCAATGAGCAGTTCTTC	CASSQGLRNEQFF
.	TRBV27	TRBJ2-1	15	TRBD2	TGTGCCAGCAGTCCACTAGCGAGGCCCTCCAATGAGCAGTTCTTC	CASSPLARPSNEQFF
.	TRBV7-2	TRBJ2-5	16	TRBD2	TGTGCCAGCAGCTCCACTAGCGGGGGGGGAGGAGAGACCCAGTACTTC	CASSSTSGGGGETQYF
once	TRBV6-5	TRBJ1-1	16	.	TGTGCCAGCAGTTACGACCGAATCAGGGAGAACACTGAAGCTTTCTTT	CASSYDRIRENTEAFF
few	TRBV20-1	TRBJ2-7	13	.	TGCAGTGCCAACGCACAAAGCTCCTACGAGCAGTACTTC	CSANAQSSYEQYF
few	TRBV28	TRBJ1-4	15	TRBD1	TGTGCCAGCAGTCTTCCGACAGGGGCGAGGGAAAAACTGTTTTTT	CASSLPTGAREKLFF
.	TRBV5-1	TRBJ1-5	14	.	TGCGCCAGCAGCTTGGATGGCGGAGGTGGGCCCCAGCATTTT	CASSLDGGGGPQHF
.	TRBV12-3/TRBV12-4	TRBJ2-1	17	TRBD2	TGTGCCAGCAGTTTAGCGCGACTAGCGGGAGTTGTCGATGAGCAGTTCTTC	CASSLARLAGVVDEQFF
.	TRBV28	TRBJ1-2	19	.	TGTGCCAGCAGTCCCGCGGCCCTGGGGTCGGGCTATGAGGACTATGGCTACACCTTC	CASSPAALGSGYEDYGYTF
few	TRBV6-2/TRBV6-3	TRBJ2-5	15	.	TGTGCCAGCAGTGACCCTGTAGCTGTTGGAGAGACCCAGTACTTC	CASSDPVAVGETQYF
few	TRBV27	TRBJ2-1	18	TRBD2	TGTGCCAGCAGTTTCACACCTTCGGGACTAGCATCATACAATGAGCAGTTCTTC	CASSFTPSGLASYNEQFF
once	TRBV20-1	TRBJ2-5	14	TRBD2	TGCAGTGCTAACCGGGGGGTCGCAAAAGAGACCCAGTACTTC	CSANRGVAKETQYF
few	TRBV20-1	TRBJ2-7	11	.	TGCAGTGCCTTTTACTCCTACGAGCAGTACTTC	CSAFYSYEQYF
.	TRBV4-2	TRBJ2-3	13	.	TGTGCCAGCAGCCAAGATACGAGAGCCGCACAGTATTTT	CASSQDTRAAQYF
.	TRBV28	TRBJ2-7	14	.	TGTGCCAGCAGTTTACTACCGTACTCCTACGAGCAGTACTTC	CASSLLPYSYEQYF
few	TRBV6-6	TRBJ2-7	13	.	TGTGCCAGCAGTTCCATAGGGAACTACGAGCAGTACTTC	CASSSIGNYEQYF
many	TRBV28	TRBJ2-5	15	.	TGTGCCAGCAGTTCCCCTCCCCGACTGCAAGAGACCCAGTACTTC	CASSSPPRLQETQYF
.	TRBV6-2/TRBV6-3	TRBJ2-1	19	.	TGTGCCAGCAGTTACCCCCTACACGGGGGCGGAATCTCCTACAATGAGCAGTTCTTC	CASSYPLHGGGISYNEQFF
.	TRBV4-3	TRBJ1-2	15	TRBD1	TGCGCCAGCAGCAAAAACAGGGGTGGATCAGATGGCTACACCTTC	CASSKNRGGSDGYTF
few	TRBV20-1	TRBJ2-3	15	.	TGCAGTGCTAGAGCTCCTAGCGCAGACACAGATACGCAGTATTTT	CSARAPSADTDTQYF
.	TRBV5-1	TRBJ1-3	15	.	TGCGCCAGCAGCCGTCGACAGAGCTCTGGAAACACCATATATTTT	CASSRRQSSGNTIYF
few	TRBV5-1	TRBJ2-3	14	.	TGCGCCAGCAGCTTGGCCAGCAACACAGATACGCAGTATTTT	CASSLASNTDTQYF
.	TRBV20-1	TRBJ2-4	14	.	TGCAGTGCTAGTGGGGGACTAGCCAAAAACATTCAGTACTTC	CSASGGLAKNIQYF
.	TRBV2	TRBJ2-3	16	TRBD2	TGTGCCAGCAGTGAAGGGTCTAGCGGATACACAGATACGCAGTATTTT	CASSEGSSGYTDTQYF
.	TRBV7-2	TRBJ2-2	13	TRBD2	TGTGCCAGCAACCGAGGGGACTATGGGGAGCTGTTTTTT	CASNRGDYGELFF
many	TRBV7-2	TRBJ1-4	13	.	TGTGCCAGCAGCTTAACGACTAATGAAAAACTGTTTTTT	CASSLTTNEKLFF
many	TRBV13	TRBJ1-5	13	.	TGTGCCAGCAGCAAATCGGGGGGTCAGCCCCAGCATTTT	CASSKSGGQPQHF
many	TRBV29-1	TRBJ2-7	11	.	TGCAGCGTCGCCTCATCCTACGAGCAGTACTTC	CSVASSYEQYF
.	TRBV5-1	TRBJ2-5	16	.	TGCGCCAGCAGCACTGGCGCGACAGACCCAGGGGAGACCCAGTACTTC	CASSTGATDPGETQYF
.	TRBV28	TRBJ1-2	17	.	TGTGCCAGCAGTCTACTTTCTTTAAAAGACGTAGGATATGGCTACACCTTC	CASSLLSLKDVGYGYTF
.	TRBV7-9	TRBJ2-7	16	TRBD1	TGTGCCAGCAGTTCTCAGGGGGGGGACAGGGCGTACGAGCAGTACTTC	CASSSQGGDRAYEQYF
few	TRBV20-1	TRBJ2-3	14	.	TGCAGTGCTAGAGGACGCGGGAGCACAGATACGCAGTATTTT	CSARGRGSTDTQYF
few	TRBV7-2	TRBJ2-7	14	TRBD2	TGTGCCAGCAGCTCATCGTGGGGGGGGAACGAGCAGTACTTC	CASSSSWGGNEQYF
few	TRBV3-1	TRBJ2-1	14	TRBD2	TGTGCCAGCAGCCAACGGGGTTCTAGCGGGGAGCAGTTCTTC	CASSQRGSSGEQFF
.	TRBV29-1	TRBJ1-2	15	.	TGCAGCGTTGAAGAAATGGGGGGGGTGCCCTATGCTCACACCTTC	CSVEEMGGVPYAHTF
few	TRBV7-6	TRBJ1-1	16	.	TGTGCCAGCAGCCCCCGGACAGCGGGGAAGGGAACTGAAGCTTTCTTT	CASSPRTAGKGTEAFF
few	TRBV13	TRBJ2-5	14	.	TGTGCCAGCAGCTTATTGACAGTCGACCAGACCCAGTACTTC	CASSLLTVDQTQYF
.	TRBV5-4	TRBJ2-4	14	TRBD1	TGTGCCAGCAGCACCTTTCGACAGGGGGACATTCAGTACTTC	CASSTFRQGDIQYF
.	TRBV20-1	TRBJ2-1	17	TRBD2	TGCAGTGCTAGAGAAAGGACTAGCGGGAGTTCCTACAATGAGCAGTTCTTC	CSARERTSGSSYNEQFF
.	TRBV4-3	TRBJ2-5	15	.	TGCGCCAGCAGCCAAGAGCCTGGGGAGGTAGAGACCCAGTACTTC	CASSQEPGEVETQYF
.	TRBV20-1	TRBJ2-5	14	.	TGCAGTGCTAGGGGCGCGGGGGCGGAAGAGACCCAGTACTTC	CSARGAGAEETQYF